This T cell receptor beta chain originates from a study of shared clonotypes between healthy human individuals. A note on this clone: Antigen: not known.

The CDR3 consists of 13 residues. V lost 3 bases to trimming and J lost 7 bases, with 9 bases between them. Germline CDR1 SEHNR, CDR2 FQNEAQ (reference sequence). The data were produced by immunoSEQ multiplex PCR, yet TCRdb's version contains in-frame clones alone and is incomplete. This table holds about 1 million clones, 65% to 80% found once. Study findings and constraints: Rarefaction curves obtained for sorted subsets showed sequencing incomplete despite large depth. Few donors restricted represented genetic and exposure-history diversity. As a rule, naive subsets had a larger estimated richness than memory subsets.

The chain couples TRBV7-9 to TRBJ1-4; D is unresolved. This TCR was recovered from a man between 18 and 29 years old in good health. Sample: memory CD4+ T cells sorted from blood. The subset: CD45RA-negative fraction. The CDR3 DNA follows: TGTGCCAGCAGCTTTCCGCAGACTGAAAAACTGTTTTTT. Its protein product is CASSFPQTEKLFF. The complete variable domain, with remaining parts taken from reference TRBV7-9 and TRBJ1-4, reads DTGVSQNPRHKITKRGQNVTFRCDPISEHNRLYWYRQTLGQGPEFLTYFQNEAQLEKSRLLSDRFSAERPKGSFSTLEIQRTEQGDSAMYLCASSFPQTEKLFFGSGTQLSVL.